Sequencing of this TCR beta chain was carried out in a study of early T cells in non-severe SARS-CoV-2 infection. Study overall: Bulk RNA taken from unsorted whole blood was sequenced, leaving chains unpaired.

In its sample, this clonotype was seen many times. No antigen is known for it. Attachment of unique molecular identifiers to individual cDNA molecules was performed. Each CDR3 protein is one row after TCRdb ran MiXCR on the 5' RACE reads. The repertoire consists of roughly 49,000 distinct CDR3 sequences, with about 4% occurring once and the leading ten covering 5% to 6.5%. The V end was cut by 0 bases, the J end by 14 bases, with 8 bases between. This CDR3 region has 12 residues. Germline-derived CDR1 and CDR2 are SGHTA and FQGNSA. Whole-study findings and limits: There was a bias toward anti-spike CD8 responses in VDJdb matching, which missed private and CD4 specificities.

The sequence was obtained from an adult who was a healthcare worker with PCR-confirmed SARS-CoV-2 infection or an uninfected control (not recorded which). The sample comprised whole blood. The chain employs TRBV7-2 and TRBJ1-6; no reliable D call. Here the CDR3 reads CASSLAGLSLHF. The DNA for the CDR3 is TGTGCCAGCAGCTTAGCAGGTCTGTCCCTCCACTTT. The full variable domain, rest sourced from reference TRBV7-2 and TRBJ1-6, is GAGVSQSPSNKVTEKGKDVELRCDPISGHTALYWYRQSLGQGLEFLIYFQGNSAPDKSGLPSDRFSAERTGGSVSTLTIQRTQQEDSAVYLCASSLAGLSLHFGNGTRLTVT.